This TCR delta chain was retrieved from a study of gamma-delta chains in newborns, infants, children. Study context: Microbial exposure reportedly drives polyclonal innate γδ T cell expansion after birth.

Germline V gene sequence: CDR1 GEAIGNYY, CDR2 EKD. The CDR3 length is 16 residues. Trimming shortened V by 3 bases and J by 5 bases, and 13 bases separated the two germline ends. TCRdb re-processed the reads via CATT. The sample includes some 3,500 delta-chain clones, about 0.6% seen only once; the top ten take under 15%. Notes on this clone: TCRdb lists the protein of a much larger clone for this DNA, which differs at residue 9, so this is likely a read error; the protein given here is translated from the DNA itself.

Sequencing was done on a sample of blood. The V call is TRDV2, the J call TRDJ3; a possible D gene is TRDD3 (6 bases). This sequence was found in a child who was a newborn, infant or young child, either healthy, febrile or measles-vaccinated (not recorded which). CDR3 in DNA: TGTGCCTGTGACCGCTGGGGATCCCGGGACACCCGACAGATGTTTTTC. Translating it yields CACDRWGSRDTRQMFF.